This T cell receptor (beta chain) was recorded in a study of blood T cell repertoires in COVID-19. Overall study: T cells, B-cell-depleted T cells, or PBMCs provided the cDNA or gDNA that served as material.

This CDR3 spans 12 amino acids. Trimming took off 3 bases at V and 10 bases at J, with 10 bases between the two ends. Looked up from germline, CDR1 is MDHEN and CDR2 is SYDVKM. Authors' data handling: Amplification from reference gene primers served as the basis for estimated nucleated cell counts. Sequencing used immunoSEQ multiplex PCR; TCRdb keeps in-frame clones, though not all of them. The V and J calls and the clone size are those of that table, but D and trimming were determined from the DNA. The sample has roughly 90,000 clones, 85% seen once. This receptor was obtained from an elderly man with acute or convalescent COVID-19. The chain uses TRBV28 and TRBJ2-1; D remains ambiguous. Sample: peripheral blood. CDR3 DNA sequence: TGTGCCAGCAGTTTCCAAGCACCAGAGCAGTTCTTC. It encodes CASSFQAPEQFF.